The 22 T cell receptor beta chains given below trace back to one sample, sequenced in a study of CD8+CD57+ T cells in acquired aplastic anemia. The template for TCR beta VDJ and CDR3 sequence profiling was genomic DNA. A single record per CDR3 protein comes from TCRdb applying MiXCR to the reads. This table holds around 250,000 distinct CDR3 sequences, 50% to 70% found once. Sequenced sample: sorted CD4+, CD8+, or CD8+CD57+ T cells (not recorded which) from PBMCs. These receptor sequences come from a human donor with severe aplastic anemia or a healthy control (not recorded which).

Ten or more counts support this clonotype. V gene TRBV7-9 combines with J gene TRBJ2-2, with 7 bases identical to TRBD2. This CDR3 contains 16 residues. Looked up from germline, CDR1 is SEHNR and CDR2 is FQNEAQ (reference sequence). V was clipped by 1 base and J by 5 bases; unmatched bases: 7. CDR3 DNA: TGTGCCAGCAGCTTAGGACTGGGAGGGGAGACCGGGGAGCTGTTTTTT. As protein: CASSLGLGGETGELFF.

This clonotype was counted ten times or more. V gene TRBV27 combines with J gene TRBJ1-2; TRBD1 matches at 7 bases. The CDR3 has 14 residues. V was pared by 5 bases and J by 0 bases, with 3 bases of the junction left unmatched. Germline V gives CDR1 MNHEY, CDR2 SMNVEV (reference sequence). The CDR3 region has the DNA TGTGCCAGCAGTCCCGACAGGGCTAACTATGGCTACACCTTC. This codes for CASSPDRANYGYTF.

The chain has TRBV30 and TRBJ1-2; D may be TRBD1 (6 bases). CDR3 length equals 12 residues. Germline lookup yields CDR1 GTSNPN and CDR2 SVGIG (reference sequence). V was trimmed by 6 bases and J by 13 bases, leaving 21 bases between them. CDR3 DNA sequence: TGTGCCTGCACACAAGGACAGTCCGAAGCCACCTTC. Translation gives CACTQGQSEATF. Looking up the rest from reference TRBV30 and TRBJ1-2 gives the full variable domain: SQTIHQWPATLVQPVGSPLSLECTVEGTSNPNLYWYRQAAGRGLQLLFYSVGIGQISSEVPQNLSASRPQDRQFILSSKKLLLSDSGFYLCACTQGQSEATFGSGTRLTVV.

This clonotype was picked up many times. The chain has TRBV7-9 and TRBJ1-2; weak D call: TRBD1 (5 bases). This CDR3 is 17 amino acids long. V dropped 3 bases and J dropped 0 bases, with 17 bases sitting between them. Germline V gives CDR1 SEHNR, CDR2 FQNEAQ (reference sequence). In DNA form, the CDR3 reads TGTGCCAGCAGCTTCCCGAAGAGACAGCGTTCTAACTATGGCTACACCTTC. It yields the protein CASSFPKRQRSNYGYTF.

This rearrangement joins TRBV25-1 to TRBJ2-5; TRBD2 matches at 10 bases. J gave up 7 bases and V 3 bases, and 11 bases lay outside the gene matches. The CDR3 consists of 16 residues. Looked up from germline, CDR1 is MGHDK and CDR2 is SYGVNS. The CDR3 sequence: CASSESLAGGLGTQYF. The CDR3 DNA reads TGTGCCAGCAGTGAGTCGTTAGCGGGAGGCTTAGGGACCCAGTACTTC.

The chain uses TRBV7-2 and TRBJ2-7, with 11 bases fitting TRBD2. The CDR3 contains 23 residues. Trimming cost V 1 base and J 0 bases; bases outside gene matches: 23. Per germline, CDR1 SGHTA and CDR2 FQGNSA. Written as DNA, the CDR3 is TGTGCCAGCAGCTTAGTTTTCCCCCCTACCTCCCTAGCGGGGGGACGCAGCTCCTACGAGCAGTACTTC. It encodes CASSLVFPPTSLAGGRSSYEQYF.

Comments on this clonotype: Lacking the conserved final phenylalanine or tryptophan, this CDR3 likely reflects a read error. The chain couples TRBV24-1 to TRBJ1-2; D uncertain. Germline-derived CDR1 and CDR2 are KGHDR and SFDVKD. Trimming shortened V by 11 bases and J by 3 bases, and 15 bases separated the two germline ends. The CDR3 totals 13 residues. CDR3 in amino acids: CASSLDSYYGYTL. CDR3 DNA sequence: TGTGCCAGCAGCCTGGACTCCTACTATGGCTACACCCTC.

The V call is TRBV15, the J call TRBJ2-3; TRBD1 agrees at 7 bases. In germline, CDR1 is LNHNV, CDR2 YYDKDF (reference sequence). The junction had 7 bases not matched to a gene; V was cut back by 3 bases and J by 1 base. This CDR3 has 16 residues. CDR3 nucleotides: TGTGCCACCAGCAGCAACAGGGGTAGTGGCACAGATACGCAGTATTTT. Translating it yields CATSSNRGSGTDTQYF.

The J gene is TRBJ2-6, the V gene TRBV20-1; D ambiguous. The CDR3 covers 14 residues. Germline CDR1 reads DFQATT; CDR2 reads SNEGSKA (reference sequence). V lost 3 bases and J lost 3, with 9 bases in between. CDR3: CSAREHRGANVLTF. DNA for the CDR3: TGCAGTGCTAGGGAGCATCGTGGGGCCAACGTCCTGACTTTC.

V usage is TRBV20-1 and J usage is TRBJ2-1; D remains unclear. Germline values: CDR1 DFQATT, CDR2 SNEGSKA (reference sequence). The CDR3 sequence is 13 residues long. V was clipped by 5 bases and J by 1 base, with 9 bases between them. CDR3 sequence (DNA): TGCAGTGCTGCGACGGTATCCTACAATGAGCAGTTCTTC. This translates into CSAATVSYNEQFF.

The CDR3 DNA reads as TGCAGCGTTGAAGGGGTCGGCGGGAGGGGTTACAATGAGCAGTTCTTC. Translation gives CSVEGVGGRGYNEQFF. The chain links TRBV29-1 to TRBJ2-1; 9 bases are a match to TRBD2. Germline V gene data show CDR1 as SQVTM and CDR2 as ANQGSEA. V gave up 1 base and J gave up 4 bases; unmatched junction bases: 8. The CDR3 spans 16 residues.

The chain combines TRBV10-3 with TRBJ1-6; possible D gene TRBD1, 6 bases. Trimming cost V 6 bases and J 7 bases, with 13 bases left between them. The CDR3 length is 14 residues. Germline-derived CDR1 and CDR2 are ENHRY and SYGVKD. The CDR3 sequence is CAIRAGQSNSPLHF. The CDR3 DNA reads TGTGCCATCAGGGCCGGACAGTCAAATTCACCCCTCCACTTT.

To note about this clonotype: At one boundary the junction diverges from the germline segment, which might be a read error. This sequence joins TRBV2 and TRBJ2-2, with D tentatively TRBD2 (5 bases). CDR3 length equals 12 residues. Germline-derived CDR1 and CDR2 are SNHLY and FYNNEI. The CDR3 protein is CASGKETGEPFF. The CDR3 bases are TGTGCCAGCGGGAAGGAGACCGGGGAGCCGTTTTTT.

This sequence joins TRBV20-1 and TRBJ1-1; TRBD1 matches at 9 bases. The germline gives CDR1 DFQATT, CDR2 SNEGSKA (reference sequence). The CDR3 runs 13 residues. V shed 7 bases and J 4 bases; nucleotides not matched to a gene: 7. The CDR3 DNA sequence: TGCAGTGTTTTGGGACAGGGAATCACTGAAGCTTTCTTT. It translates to CSVLGQGITEAFF.

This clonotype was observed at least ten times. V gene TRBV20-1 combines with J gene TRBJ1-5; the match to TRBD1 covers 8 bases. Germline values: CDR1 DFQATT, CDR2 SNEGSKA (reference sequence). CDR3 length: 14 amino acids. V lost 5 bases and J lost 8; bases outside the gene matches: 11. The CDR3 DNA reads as TGCAGTGCTCCCGCCCGGACAGGGAACGAGCCCCAGCATTTT. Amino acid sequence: CSAPARTGNEPQHF.

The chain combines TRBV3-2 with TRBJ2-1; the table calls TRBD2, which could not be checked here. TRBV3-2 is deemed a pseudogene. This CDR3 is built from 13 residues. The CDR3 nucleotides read TGTGCCAGCAGCCAATCACTAGCGAATGAGCAGTTCTTC. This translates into CASSQSLANEQFF.

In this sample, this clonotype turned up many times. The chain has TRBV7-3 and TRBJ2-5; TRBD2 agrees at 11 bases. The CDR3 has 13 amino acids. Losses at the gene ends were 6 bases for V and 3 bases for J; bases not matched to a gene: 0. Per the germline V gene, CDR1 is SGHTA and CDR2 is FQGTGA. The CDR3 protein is CASRTSGEETQYF. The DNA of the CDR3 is TGTGCCAGCAGGACTAGCGGGGAAGAGACCCAGTACTTC.

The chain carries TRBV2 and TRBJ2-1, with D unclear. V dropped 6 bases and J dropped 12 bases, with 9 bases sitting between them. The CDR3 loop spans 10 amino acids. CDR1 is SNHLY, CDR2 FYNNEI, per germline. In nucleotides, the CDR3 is TGTGCCAGCAGGGACCGTGGGCAGTTCTTC. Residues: CASRDRGQFF.

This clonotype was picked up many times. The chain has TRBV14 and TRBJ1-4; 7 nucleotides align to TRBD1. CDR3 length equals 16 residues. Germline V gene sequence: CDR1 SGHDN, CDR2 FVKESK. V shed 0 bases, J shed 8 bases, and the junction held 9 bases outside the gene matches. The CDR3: CASSQDIGTVSEKLFF. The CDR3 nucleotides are TGTGCCAGCAGCCAAGATATTGGGACAGTAAGCGAAAAACTGTTTTTT.

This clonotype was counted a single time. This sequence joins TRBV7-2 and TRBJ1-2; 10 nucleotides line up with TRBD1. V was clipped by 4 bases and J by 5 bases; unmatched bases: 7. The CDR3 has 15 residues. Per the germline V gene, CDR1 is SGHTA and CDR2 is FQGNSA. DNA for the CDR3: TGTGCCAGCAGCTACGGACAGGGGGTCGGGTATGGCTACACCTTC. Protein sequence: CASSYGQGVGYGYTF.

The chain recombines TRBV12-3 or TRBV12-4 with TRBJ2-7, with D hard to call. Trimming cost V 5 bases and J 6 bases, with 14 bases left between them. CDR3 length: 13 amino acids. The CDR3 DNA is TGTGCCAGCAGTCTCTACAGTAGCTCCGAGCAGTACGTC. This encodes CASSLYSSSEQYV.

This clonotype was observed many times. The chain's CDR3 is CASSVWGQTYEQYF. DNA of the CDR3: TGTGCCAGCAGTGTGTGGGGACAAACCTACGAGCAGTACTTC. The chain has TRBV2 and TRBJ2-7, with D tentatively TRBD1 (6 bases). The V and J ends lost 4 bases and 2 bases respectively, with 12 bases between them. Germline V CDR1 and CDR2: SNHLY, FYNNEI. CDR3 length: 14 amino acids.